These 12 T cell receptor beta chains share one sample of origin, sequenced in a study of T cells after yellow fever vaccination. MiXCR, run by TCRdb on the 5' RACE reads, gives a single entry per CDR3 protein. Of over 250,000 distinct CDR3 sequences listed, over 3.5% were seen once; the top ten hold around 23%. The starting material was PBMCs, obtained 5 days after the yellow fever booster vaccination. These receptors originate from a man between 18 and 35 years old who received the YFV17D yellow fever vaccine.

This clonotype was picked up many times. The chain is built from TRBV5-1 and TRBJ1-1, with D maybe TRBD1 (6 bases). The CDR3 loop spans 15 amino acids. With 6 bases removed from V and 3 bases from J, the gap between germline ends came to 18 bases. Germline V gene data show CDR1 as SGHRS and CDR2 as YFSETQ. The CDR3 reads CASNVGGAGDTEAFF. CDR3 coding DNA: TGCGCCAGCAACGTCGGGGGAGCAGGGGACACTGAAGCTTTCTTT.

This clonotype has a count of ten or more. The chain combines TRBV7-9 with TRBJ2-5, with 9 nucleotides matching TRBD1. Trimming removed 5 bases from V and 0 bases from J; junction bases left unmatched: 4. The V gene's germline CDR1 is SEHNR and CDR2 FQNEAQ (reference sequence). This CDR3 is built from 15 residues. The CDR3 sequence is CASSRRDRDQETQYF. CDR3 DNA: TGTGCCAGCAGCCGACGGGACAGGGACCAAGAGACCCAGTACTTC.

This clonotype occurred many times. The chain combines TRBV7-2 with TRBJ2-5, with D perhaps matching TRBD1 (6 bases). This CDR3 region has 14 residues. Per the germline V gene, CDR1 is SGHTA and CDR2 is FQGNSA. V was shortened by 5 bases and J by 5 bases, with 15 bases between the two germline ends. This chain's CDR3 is CASSPDRTQETQYF. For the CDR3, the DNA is TGTGCCAGCAGCCCCGACAGGACTCAGGAGACCCAGTACTTC.

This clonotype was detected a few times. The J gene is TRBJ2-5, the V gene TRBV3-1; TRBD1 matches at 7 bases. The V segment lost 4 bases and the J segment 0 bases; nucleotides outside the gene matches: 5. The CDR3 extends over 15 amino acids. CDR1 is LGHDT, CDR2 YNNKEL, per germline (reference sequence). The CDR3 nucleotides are TGTGCCAGCAGCCGGATGCAGGGGGACCAAGAGACCCAGTACTTC. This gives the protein CASSRMQGDQETQYF.

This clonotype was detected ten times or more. CDR3 loop: CASSWNTGGLDEQYF. The CDR3 DNA follows: TGCGCCAGCAGCTGGAACACAGGGGGCCTCGACGAGCAGTACTTC. This chain uses TRBV5-1 with TRBJ2-7; 9 bases match TRBD1. The germline V gene has CDR1 SGHRS and CDR2 YFSETQ. The ends lost 3 bases at V and 5 bases at J; junction bases unmatched: 9. CDR3 length equals 15 residues.

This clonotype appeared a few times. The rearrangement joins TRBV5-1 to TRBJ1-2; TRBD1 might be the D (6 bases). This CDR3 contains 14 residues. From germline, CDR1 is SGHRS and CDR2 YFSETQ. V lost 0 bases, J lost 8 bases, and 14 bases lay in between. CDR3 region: CASSLASGGGGYTF. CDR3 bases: TGCGCCAGCAGCTTGGCCAGCGGGGGCGGAGGCTACACCTTC.

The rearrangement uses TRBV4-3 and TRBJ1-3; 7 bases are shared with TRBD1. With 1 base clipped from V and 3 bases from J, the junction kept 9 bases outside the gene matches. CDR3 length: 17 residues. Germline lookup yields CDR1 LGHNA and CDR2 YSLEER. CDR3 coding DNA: TGCGCCAGCAGCCAAGGGTACGGAACAGGGGTTGGAAACACCATATATTTT. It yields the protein CASSQGYGTGVGNTIYF.

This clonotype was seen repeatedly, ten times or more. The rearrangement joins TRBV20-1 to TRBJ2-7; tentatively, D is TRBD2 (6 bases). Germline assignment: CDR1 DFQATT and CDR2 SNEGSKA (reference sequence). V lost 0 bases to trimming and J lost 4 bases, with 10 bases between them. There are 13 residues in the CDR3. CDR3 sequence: CSARDRGGYEQYV. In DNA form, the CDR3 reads TGCAGTGCTAGAGATCGGGGAGGATACGAGCAGTACGTC.

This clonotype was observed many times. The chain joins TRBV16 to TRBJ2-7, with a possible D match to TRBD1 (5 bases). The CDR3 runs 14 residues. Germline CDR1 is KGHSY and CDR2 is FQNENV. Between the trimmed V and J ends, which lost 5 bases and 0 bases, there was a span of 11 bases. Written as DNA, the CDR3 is TGTGCCAGCAGCAGCTCTCAGGGCTCCTACGAGCAGTACTTC. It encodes CASSSSQGSYEQYF.

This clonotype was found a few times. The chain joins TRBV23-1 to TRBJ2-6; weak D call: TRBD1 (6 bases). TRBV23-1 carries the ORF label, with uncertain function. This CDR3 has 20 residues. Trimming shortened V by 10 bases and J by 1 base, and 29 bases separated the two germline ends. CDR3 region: CANVDPVWGQKGSGANVLTF. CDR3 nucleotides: TGCGCCAACGTAGACCCGGTGTGGGGACAAAAGGGATCTGGGGCCAACGTCCTGACTTTC.

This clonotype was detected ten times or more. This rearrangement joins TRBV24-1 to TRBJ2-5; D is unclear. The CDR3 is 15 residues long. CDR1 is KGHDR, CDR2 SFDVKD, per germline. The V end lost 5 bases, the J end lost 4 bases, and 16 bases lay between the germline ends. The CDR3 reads CATSGLTYVRETQYF. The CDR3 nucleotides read TGTGCCACCAGTGGCTTGACATATGTCCGAGAGACCCAGTACTTC.

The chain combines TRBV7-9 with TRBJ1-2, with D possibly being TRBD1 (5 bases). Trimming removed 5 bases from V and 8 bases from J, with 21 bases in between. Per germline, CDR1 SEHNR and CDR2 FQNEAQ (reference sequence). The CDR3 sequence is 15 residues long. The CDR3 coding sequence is TGTGCCAGCAGCCCAGTCGGGGGTGATTGGGAAGGCTACACCTTC. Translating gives CASSPVGGDWEGYTF.